This TCR beta chain was identified in a study of blood T cell repertoires in COVID-19. The protocol was immunoSEQ multiplex PCR, while the TCRdb copy is restricted to in-frame clones and leaves out a portion. This table has more than 200,000 clones, 79% appearing once. Source material: peripheral blood. The TCR sequence derives from a woman between 40 and 55 years old with active or convalescent COVID-19.

CDR3 residues: CASRGGGNSSPLHF. In DNA, the CDR3 is TGTGCCAGCAGGGGTGGGGGGAATAGTTCACCCCTCCACTTT. The chain employs TRBV2 and TRBJ1-6; a weak D match, TRBD1 (5 bases). V lost 6 bases and J 9 bases, leaving 15 bases between the germline ends. Germline lookup yields CDR1 SNHLY and CDR2 FYNNEI. This CDR3 is built from 14 residues.